This entry concerns a single TCR beta chain. Measured with immunoSEQ multiplex PCR; TCRdb has only the in-frame clones, and not every one. Among about 160,000 clones listed, over 85% were seen once. The data originate from a study of cytomegalovirus exposure and HLA in healthy donors. Germline CDR1 LNHDA, CDR2 SQIVND (reference sequence). The CDR3 covers 15 residues. V trimming: 4 bases; J trimming: 3 bases; junction bases outside the gene matches: 3. V and J are TRBV19 and TRBJ2-4; 10 positions agree with TRBD1. This clonotype was obtained from a woman aged 18-29 years in good health and CMV-seropositive. The specimen was PBMCs. This CDR3 reads CASSRQGAVKNIQYF. CDR3 in DNA: TGTGCCAGTAGTAGACAGGGGGCTGTCAAAAACATTCAGTACTTC.